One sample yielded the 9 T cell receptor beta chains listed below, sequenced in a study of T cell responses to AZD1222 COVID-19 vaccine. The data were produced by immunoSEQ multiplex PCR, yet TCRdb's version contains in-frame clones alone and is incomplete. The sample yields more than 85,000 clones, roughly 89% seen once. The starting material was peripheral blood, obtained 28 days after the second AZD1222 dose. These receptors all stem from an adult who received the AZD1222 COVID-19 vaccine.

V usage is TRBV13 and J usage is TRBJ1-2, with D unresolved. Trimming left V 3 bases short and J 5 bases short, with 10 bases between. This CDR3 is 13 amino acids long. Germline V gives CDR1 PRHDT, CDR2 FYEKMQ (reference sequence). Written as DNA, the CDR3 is TGTGCCAGCAGCTTCCGGACCTTATATGGCTACACCTTC. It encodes CASSFRTLYGYTF.

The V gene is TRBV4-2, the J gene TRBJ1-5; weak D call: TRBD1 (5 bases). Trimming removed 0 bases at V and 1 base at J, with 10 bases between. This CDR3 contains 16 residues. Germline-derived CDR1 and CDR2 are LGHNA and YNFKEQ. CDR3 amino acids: CASSQDGTLSNQPQHF. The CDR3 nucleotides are TGTGCCAGCAGCCAAGACGGGACCTTAAGCAATCAGCCCCAGCATTTT.

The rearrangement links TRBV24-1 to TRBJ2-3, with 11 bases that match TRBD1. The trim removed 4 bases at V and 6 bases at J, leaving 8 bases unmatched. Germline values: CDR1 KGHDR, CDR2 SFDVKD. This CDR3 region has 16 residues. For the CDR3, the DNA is TGTGCCACCAGTGAGGGACGGGACAGGGGGTTGGATACGCAGTATTTT. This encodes CATSEGRDRGLDTQYF.

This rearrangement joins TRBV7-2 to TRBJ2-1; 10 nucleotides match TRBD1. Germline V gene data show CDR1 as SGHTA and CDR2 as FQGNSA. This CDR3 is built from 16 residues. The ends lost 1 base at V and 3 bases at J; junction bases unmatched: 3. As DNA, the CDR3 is TGTGCCAGCAGCTTAGGTGGGACAGGGGTCTACAATGAGCAGTTCTTC. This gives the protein CASSLGGTGVYNEQFF.

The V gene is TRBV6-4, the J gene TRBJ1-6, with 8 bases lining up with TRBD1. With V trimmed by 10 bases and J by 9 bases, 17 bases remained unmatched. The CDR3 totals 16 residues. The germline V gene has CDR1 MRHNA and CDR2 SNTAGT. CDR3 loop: CANSDKDRDNFSPLHF. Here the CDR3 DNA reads TGTGCCAACTCCGATAAGGACAGGGACAATTTTTCACCCCTCCACTTT.

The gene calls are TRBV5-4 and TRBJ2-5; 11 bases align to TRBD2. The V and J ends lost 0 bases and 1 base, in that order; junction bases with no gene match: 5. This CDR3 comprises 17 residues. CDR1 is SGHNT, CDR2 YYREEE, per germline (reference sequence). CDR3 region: CASSLVSSGGPQETQYF. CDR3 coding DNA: TGTGCCAGCAGCTTGGTTTCTAGCGGGGGGCCCCAAGAGACCCAGTACTTC.

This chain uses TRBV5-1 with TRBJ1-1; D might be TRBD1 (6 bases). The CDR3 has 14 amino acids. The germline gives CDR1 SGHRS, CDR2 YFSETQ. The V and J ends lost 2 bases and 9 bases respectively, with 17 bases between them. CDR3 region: CASSLRLQGHQAFF. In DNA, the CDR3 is TGCGCCAGCAGCTTACGATTACAGGGACATCAAGCTTTCTTT.

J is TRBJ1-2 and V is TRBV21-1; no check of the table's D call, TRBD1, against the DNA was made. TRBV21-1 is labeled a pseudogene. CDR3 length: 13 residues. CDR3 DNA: TGTGCCAGCAGAGTCGTAAGGGGTGATGGCTACACCTTC. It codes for CASRVVRGDGYTF.

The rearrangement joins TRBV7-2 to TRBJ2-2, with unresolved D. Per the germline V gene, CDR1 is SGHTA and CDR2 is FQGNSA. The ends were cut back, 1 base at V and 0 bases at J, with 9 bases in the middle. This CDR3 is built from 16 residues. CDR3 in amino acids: CASSLENPANTGELFF. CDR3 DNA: TGTGCCAGCAGCTTAGAAAATCCAGCGAACACCGGGGAGCTGTTTTTT.